The subject of this entry is one TCR beta chain. The data derive from a study of PD-L1 blockade in urothelial cancer. This sample's time point: pretreatment peripheral blood. Between the trimmed V and J ends, which lost 1 base and 7 bases, there was a span of 9 bases. Germline V gene sequence: CDR1 SGHRS, CDR2 YFSETQ. This CDR3 contains 13 residues. Assay used: immunoSEQ multiplex PCR; TCRdb lists only in-frame clones, some missing. Seen here are tens of thousands of clones, 80% to 85% observed once, and the top ten hold roughly 2%. The sequence was obtained from a man aged 55 to 70 with urothelial cancer. The sequencing used PBMCs, collected around atezolizumab (anti-PD-L1) treatment. The rearrangement links TRBV5-1 to TRBJ2-1, with D possibly TRBD1 on 5 matching bases. The CDR3 DNA follows: TGCGCCAGCAGCTTGACAGGAGCAAATGAGCAGTTCTTC. Translated: CASSLTGANEQFF.